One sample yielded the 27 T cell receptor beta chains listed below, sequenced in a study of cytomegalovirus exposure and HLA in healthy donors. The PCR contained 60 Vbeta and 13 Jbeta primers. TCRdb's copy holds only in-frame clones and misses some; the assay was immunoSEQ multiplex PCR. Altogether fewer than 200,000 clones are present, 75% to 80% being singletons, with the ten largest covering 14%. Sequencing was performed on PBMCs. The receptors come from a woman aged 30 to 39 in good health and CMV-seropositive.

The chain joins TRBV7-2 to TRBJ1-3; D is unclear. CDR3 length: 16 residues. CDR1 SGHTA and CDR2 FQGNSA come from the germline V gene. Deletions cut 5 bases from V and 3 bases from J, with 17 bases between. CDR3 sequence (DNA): TGTGCCAGCAGCCCCCTCCGTCGAAGCCTTGGAAACACCATATATTTT. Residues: CASSPLRRSLGNTIYF.

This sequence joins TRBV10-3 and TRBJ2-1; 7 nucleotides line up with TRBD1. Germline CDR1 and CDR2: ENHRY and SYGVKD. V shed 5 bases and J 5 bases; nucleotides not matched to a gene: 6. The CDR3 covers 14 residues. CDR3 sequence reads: CAISPGQNHNEQFF. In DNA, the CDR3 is TGTGCCATCAGTCCGGGACAGAATCACAATGAGCAGTTCTTC.

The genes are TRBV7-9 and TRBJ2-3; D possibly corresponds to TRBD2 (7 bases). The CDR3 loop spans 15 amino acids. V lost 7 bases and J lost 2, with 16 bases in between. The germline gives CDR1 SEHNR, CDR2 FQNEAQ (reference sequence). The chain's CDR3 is CASTWGGLNTDTQYF. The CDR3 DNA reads TGTGCCAGCACCTGGGGGGGCCTAAACACAGATACGCAGTATTTT.

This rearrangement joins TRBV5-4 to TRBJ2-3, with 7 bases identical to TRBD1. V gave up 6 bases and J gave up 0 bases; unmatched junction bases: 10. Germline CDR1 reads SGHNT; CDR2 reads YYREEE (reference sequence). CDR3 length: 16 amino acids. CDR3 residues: CASNPYRGSSTDTQYF. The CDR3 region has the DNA TGTGCCAGCAATCCCTACAGGGGTTCTAGCACAGATACGCAGTATTTT.

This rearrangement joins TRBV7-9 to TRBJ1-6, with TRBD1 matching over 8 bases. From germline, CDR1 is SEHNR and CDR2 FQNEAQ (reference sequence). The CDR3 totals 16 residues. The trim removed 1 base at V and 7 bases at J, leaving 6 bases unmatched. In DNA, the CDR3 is TGTGCCAGCAGCTTAGAACCGACAGGGGTAAATTCACCCCTCCACTTT. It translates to CASSLEPTGVNSPLHF.

CDR3 residues: CASSLERLRGGAGELFF. The CDR3 DNA is TGCGCCAGCAGCTTGGAACGATTGCGGGGGGGCGCCGGGGAGCTGTTTTTT. V and J are TRBV5-1 and TRBJ2-2; 9 nucleotides match TRBD2. From germline, CDR1 is SGHRS and CDR2 YFSETQ. The CDR3 loop spans 17 amino acids. J gave up 6 bases and V 0 bases, and 9 bases lay outside the gene matches.

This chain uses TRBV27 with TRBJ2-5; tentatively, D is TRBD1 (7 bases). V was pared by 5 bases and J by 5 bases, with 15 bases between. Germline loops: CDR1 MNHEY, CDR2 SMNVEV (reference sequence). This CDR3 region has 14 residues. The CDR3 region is CASSPTGDWETQYF. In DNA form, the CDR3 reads TGTGCCAGCAGTCCCACAGGGGACTGGGAGACCCAGTACTTC.

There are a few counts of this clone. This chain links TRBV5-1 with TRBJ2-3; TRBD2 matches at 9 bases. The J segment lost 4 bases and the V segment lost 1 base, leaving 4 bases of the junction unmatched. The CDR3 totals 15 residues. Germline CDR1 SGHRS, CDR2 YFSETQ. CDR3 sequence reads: CASSLPSGTADTQYF. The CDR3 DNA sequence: TGCGCCAGCAGCTTGCCTAGCGGGACTGCAGATACGCAGTATTTT. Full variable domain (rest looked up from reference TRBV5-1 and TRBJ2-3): KAGVTQTPRYLIKTRGQQVTLSCSPISGHRSVSWYQQTPGQGLQFLFEYFSETQRNKGNFPGRFSGRQFSNSRSEMNVSTLELGDSALYLCASSLPSGTADTQYFGPGTRLTVL.

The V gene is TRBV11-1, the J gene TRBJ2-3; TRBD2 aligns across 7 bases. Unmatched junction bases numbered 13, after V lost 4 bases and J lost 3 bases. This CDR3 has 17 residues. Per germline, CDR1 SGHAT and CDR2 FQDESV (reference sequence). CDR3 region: CASSSHLAGVGTDTQYF. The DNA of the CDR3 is TGTGCCAGCAGCTCCCATCTGGCGGGAGTTGGGACAGATACGCAGTATTTT.

For the CDR3, the DNA is TGTGCCACCTCTGGGGCGGCCTACAATCAGCCCCAGCATTTT. It encodes CATSGAAYNQPQHF. This rearrangement joins TRBV7-8 to TRBJ1-5; TRBD1 is a possible D gene (5 bases). V shed 10 bases and J shed 3 bases, with 16 bases lying between them. The CDR3 is 14 residues long. Germline V CDR1 and CDR2: SGHVS, FQNEAQ.

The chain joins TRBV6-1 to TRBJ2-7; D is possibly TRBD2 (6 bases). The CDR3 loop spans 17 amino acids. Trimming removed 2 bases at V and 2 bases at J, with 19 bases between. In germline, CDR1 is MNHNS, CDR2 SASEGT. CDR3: CASSERRAPAPTYEQYF. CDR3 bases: TGTGCCAGCAGTGAAAGGAGGGCCCCTGCCCCAACCTACGAGCAGTACTTC.

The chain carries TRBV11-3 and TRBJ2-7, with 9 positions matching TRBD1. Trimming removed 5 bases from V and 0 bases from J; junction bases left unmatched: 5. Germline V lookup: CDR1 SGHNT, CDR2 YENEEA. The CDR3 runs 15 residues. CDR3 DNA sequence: TGTGCCAGCAGCCCGCGGACAGGGGCCTCCTACGAGCAGTACTTC. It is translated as CASSPRTGASYEQYF.

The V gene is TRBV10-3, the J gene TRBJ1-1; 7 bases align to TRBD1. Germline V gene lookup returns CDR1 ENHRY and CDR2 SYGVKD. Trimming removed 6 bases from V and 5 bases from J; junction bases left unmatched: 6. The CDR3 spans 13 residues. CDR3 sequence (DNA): TGTGCCATCAGAGTCGACAGGGCAACTGAAGCTTTCTTT. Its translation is CAIRVDRATEAFF.

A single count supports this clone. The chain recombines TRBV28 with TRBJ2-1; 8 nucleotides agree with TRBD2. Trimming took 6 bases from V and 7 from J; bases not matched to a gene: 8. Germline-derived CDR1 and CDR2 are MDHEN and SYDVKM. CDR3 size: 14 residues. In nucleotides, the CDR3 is TGTGCCAGCAGGGTAGCGGGGAGCGGGAATGAGCAGTTCTTC. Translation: CASRVAGSGNEQFF. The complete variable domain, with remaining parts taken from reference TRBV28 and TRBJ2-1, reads DVKVTQSSRYLVKRTGEKVFLECVQDMDHENMFWYRQDPGLGLRLIYFSYDVKMKEKGDIPEGYSVSREKKERFSLILESASTNQTSMYLCASRVAGSGNEQFFGPGTRLTVL.

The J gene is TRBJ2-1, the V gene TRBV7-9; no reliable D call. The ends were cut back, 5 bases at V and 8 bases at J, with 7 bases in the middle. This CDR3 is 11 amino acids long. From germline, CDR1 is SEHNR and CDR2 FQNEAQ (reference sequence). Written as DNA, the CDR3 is TGTGCCAGCAGCCCCGTGTATGAGCAGTTCTTC. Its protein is CASSPVYEQFF.

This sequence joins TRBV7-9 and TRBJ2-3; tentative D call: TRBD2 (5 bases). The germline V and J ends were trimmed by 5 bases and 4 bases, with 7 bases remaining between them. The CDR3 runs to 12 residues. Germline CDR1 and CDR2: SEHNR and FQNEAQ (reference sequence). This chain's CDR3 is CASSVGADTQYF. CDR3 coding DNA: TGTGCCAGCAGCGTGGGAGCAGATACGCAGTATTTT.

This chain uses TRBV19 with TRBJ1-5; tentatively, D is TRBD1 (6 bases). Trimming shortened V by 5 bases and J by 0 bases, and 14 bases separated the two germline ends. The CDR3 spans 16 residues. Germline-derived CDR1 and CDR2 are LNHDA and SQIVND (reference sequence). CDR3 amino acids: CASSLGTLYSNQPQHF. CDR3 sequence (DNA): TGTGCCAGTAGTCTAGGGACACTGTATAGCAATCAGCCCCAGCATTTT.

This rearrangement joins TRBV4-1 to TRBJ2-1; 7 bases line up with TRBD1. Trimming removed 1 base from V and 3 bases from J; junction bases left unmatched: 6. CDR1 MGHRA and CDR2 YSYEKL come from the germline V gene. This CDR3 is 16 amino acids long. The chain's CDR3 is CASSQVAGTVYNEQFF. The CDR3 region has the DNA TGCGCCAGCAGCCAAGTAGCCGGGACAGTCTACAATGAGCAGTTCTTC.

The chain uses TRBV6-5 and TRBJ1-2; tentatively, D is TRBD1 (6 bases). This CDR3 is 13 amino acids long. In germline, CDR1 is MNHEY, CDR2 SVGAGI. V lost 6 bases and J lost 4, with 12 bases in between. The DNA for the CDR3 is TGTGCCAGCAGCCCCGACAGGATCTATGGCTACACCTTC. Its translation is CASSPDRIYGYTF.

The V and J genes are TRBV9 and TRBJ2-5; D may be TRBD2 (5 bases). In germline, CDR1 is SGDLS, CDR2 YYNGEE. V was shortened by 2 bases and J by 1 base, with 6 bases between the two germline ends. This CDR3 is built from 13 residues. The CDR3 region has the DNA TGTGCCAGCAGCGTCGGGATCCAAGAGACCCAGTACTTC. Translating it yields CASSVGIQETQYF.

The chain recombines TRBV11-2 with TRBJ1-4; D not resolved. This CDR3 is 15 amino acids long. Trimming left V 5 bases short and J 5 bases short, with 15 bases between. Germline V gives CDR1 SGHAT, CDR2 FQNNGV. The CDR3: CASSPGRQENEKLFF. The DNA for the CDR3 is TGTGCCAGCAGCCCGGGGAGGCAGGAGAATGAAAAACTGTTTTTT.

This CDR3 reads CASSPAAGEDTGELFF. DNA for the CDR3: TGTGCCAGCAGCCCCGCAGCGGGAGAGGACACCGGGGAGCTGTTTTTT. The chain combines TRBV7-3 with TRBJ2-2, with 8 bases lining up with TRBD2. Germline trimming cut 5 bases from V and 3 bases from J; bases unmatched to any gene: 8. The CDR3 spans 16 residues. Germline assignment: CDR1 SGHTA and CDR2 FQGTGA.

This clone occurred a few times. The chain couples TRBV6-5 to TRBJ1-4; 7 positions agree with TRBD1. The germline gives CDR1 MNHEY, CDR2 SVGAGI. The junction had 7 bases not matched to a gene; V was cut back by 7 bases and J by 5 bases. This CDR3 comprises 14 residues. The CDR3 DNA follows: TGTGCCAGCACCTCCGGGACAGTGAATGAAAAACTGTTTTTT. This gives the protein CASTSGTVNEKLFF.

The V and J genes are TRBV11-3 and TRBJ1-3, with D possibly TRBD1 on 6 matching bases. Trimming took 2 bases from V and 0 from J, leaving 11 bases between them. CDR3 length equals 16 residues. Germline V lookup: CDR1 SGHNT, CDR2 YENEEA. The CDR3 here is CASSLTGLISGNTIYF. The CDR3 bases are TGTGCCAGCAGCTTAACAGGGTTGATCTCTGGAAACACCATATATTTT.

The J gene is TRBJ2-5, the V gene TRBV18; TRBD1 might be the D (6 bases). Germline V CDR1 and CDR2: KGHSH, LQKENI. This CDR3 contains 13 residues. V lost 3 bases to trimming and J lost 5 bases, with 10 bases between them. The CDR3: CASSPGTGETQYF. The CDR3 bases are TGTGCCAGCTCACCCGGAACAGGGGAGACCCAGTACTTC.

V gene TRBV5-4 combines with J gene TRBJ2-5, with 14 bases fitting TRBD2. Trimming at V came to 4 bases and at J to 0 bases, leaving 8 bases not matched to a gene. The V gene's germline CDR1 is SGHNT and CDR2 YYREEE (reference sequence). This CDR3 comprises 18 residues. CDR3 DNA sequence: TGTGCCAGCAGCCCGGGACTAGCGGGGGCGCGCAACCAAGAGACCCAGTACTTC. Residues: CASSPGLAGARNQETQYF.

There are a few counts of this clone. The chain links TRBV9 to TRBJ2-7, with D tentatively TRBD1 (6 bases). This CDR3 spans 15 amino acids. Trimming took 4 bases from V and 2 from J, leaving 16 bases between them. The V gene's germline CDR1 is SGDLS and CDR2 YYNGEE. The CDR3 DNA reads TGTGCCAGCAGCCCTGCAGGGGCGGTAACCTACGAGCAGTACTTC. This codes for CASSPAGAVTYEQYF.